This T cell receptor (beta chain) derives from a study of OX40 agonist ivuxolimab in advanced cancers. Across the whole study: Ivuxolimab, which patients received intravenously every 2 weeks, was dosed at 0.01 to 10 mg/kg. Of the participants, 35% to 50% had some prior anti-PD-1, anti-PD-L1 or anti-CTLA-4 therapy, which was allowed.

Data came from immunoSEQ multiplex PCR; TCRdb stores just in-frame clones and leaves some out. The sample includes about 160,000 clones, around 94% of them seen just once. Broader study findings: By week 6 at 0.1 to 3.0 mg/kg, blood CD4+ and CD8+ T cells had expanded clonally.

Sampling of blood occurred at baseline, cycle 4 day 1, and cycle 7 day 1. The V and J ends lost 3 bases and 5 bases respectively, with 16 bases between them. The V gene's germline CDR1 is KGHSH and CDR2 LQKENI. The length of the CDR3 is 16 residues. About this clone itself: What it binds is unknown.

This TCR was recovered from an adult with an advanced solid tumor such as melanoma, head and neck, liver or kidney cancer. The V call is TRBV18, the J call TRBJ2-2; possibly TRBD2 for D (6 bases). The sequences come from CD4+ or CD8+ T cells sorted from blood, collected in a trial of the OX40 agonist ivuxolimab. The CDR3 reads CASSPSGTSNTGELFF. CDR3 DNA sequence: TGTGCCAGCTCACCTTCGGGAACTAGCAATACCGGGGAGCTGTTTTTT. Variable domain in full (rest from reference TRBV18 and TRBJ2-2): NAGVMQNPRHLVRRRGQEARLRCSPMKGHSHVYWYRQLPEEGLKFMVYLQKENIIDESGMPKERFSAEFPKEGPSILRIQQVVRGDSAAYFCASSPSGTSNTGELFFGEGSRLTVL.